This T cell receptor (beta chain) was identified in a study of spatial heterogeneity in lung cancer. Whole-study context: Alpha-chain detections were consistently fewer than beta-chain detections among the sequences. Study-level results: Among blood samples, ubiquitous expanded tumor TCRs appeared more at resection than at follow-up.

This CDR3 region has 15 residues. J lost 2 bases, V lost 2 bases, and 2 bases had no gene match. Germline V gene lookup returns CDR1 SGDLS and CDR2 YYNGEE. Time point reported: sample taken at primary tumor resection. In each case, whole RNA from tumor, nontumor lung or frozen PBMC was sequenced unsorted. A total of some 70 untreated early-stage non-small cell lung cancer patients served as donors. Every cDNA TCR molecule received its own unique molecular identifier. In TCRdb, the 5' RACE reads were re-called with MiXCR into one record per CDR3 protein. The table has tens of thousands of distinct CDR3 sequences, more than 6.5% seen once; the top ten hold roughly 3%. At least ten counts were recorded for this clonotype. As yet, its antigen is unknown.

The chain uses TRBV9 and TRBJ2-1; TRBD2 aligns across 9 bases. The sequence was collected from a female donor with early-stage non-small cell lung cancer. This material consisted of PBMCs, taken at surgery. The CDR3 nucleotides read TGTGCCAGCAGCGTCGCGGGGGGGACCTACAATGAGCAGTTCTTC. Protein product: CASSVAGGTYNEQFF.